The 18 T cell receptor beta chains listed next were all sequenced from one sample in a study of blood T cell repertoires in COVID-19. The method was immunoSEQ multiplex PCR; TCRdb's version includes in-frame clones alone and lacks a portion of them. The table shows about 250,000 clones, with roughly 80% occurring only once. The sample taken for sequencing was peripheral blood. These receptors were obtained from a woman between 65 and 79 years old with acute or convalescent COVID-19.

The chain carries TRBV6-6 and TRBJ1-5; maybe TRBD1 (6 bases). In germline, CDR1 is MNHNY, CDR2 SVGAGI (reference sequence). The CDR3 is made up of 14 amino acids. The V end was cut by 7 bases, the J end by 4 bases, with 14 bases between. CDR3 bases: TGTGCCAGCACCGGGGGGCAGATAAATCAGCCCCAGCATTTT. This codes for CASTGGQINQPQHF.

The chain combines TRBV6-5 with TRBJ1-1; D is possibly TRBD1 (6 bases). Trimming removed 6 bases at V and 6 bases at J, with 14 bases between. The CDR3 has 13 residues. The germline V gene encodes CDR1 MNHEY and CDR2 SVGAGI. The CDR3 DNA reads as TGTGCCAGCAGAAAACAGGGAACCGCTGAAGCTTTCTTT. Translated: CASRKQGTAEAFF.

This clone was observed a handful of times. This chain connects TRBV11-2 to TRBJ2-1, with 8 bases aligning to TRBD2. Germline trimming cut 6 bases from V and 2 bases from J; bases unmatched to any gene: 6. The germline V gene encodes CDR1 SGHAT and CDR2 FQNNGV. The CDR3 has 15 amino acids. Here the CDR3 DNA reads TGTGCCAGCAGGGGGGGGACTAGGGCCTACAATGAGCAGTTCTTC. This codes for CASRGGTRAYNEQFF.

This rearrangement joins TRBV11-2 to TRBJ1-1; D might be TRBD1 (6 bases). The ends were cut back, 6 bases at V and 0 bases at J, with 11 bases in the middle. The CDR3 has 14 residues. Germline assignment: CDR1 SGHAT and CDR2 FQNNGV. CDR3: CASRTGSLNTEAFF. CDR3 bases: TGTGCCAGCAGAACAGGGAGCTTGAACACTGAAGCTTTCTTT.

The chain couples TRBV7-9 to TRBJ2-7; D gene unclear. V was pared by 0 bases and J by 5 bases, with 5 bases between. From germline, CDR1 is SEHNR and CDR2 FQNEAQ (reference sequence). The CDR3 consists of 12 residues. The CDR3 nucleotides read TGTGCCAGCAGCTTAGCCAGGAACGAGCAGTACTTC. Its translation: CASSLARNEQYF.

CDR3 protein: CASSLGTGTGTGELFF. CDR3 DNA sequence: TGTGCCAGCAGCTTGGGTACCGGAACAGGAACCGGGGAGCTGTTTTTT. The chain links TRBV5-4 to TRBJ2-2, with D perhaps TRBD1 (5 bases). This CDR3 region has 16 residues. The germline V gene encodes CDR1 SGHNT and CDR2 YYREEE (reference sequence). V was clipped by 0 bases and J by 5 bases, with 14 bases between them.

The V and J genes are TRBV4-2 and TRBJ2-2, with 9 bases identical to TRBD2. There are 15 residues in the CDR3. V shed 2 bases and J 7 bases; nucleotides not matched to a gene: 5. Germline loops: CDR1 LGHNA, CDR2 YNFKEQ. In DNA, the CDR3 is TGTGCCAGCAGCCAAAGGCGGGGGGGCTACGGGGAGCTGTTTTTT. This encodes CASSQRRGGYGELFF.

This chain links TRBV5-1 with TRBJ2-3; 10 bases fit TRBD2. This CDR3 region has 16 residues. J was trimmed by 4 bases and V by 1 base; bases with no gene match: 6. Looked up from germline, CDR1 is SGHRS and CDR2 is YFSETQ. The CDR3 protein is CASSLFTSGEADTQYF. CDR3 sequence (DNA): TGCGCCAGCAGCTTGTTCACTAGCGGGGAGGCAGATACGCAGTATTTT.

The chain uses TRBV7-2 and TRBJ2-5; D perhaps matches TRBD1 (6 bases). CDR3 length: 15 residues. V dropped 0 bases and J dropped 7 bases, with 15 bases sitting between them. CDR1 and CDR2 from the germline V gene are SGHTA and FQGNSA. The chain's CDR3 is CASSLASGQSVTQYF. CDR3 sequence (DNA): TGTGCCAGCAGCTTAGCGAGCGGACAGTCCGTGACCCAGTACTTC.

The chain couples TRBV9 to TRBJ1-2; 8 positions match TRBD1. With V trimmed by 0 bases and J by 7 bases, 5 bases remained unmatched. CDR3 size: 14 residues. Germline CDR1 reads SGDLS; CDR2 reads YYNGEE. The CDR3 nucleotides read TGTGCCAGCAGCGTAGGTCCAGGGGGCAGTGGCTACACCTTC. This sequence encodes CASSVGPGGSGYTF. Supplemented by reference TRBV9 and TRBJ1-2, the full variable domain reads DSGVTQTPKHLITATGQRVTLRCSPRSGDLSVYWYQQSLDQGLQFLIQYYNGEERAKGNILERFSAQQFPDLHSELNLSSLELGDSALYFCASSVGPGGSGYTFGSGTRLTVV.

By frequency in the sample, this clone is medium-sized. The CDR3, as DNA: TGTGCCAGCAAGCCGGGACAGGGGAACACTGAAGCTTTCTTT. Translated: CASKPGQGNTEAFF. The rearrangement uses TRBV28 and TRBJ1-1; 9 nucleotides match TRBD1. Germline lookup yields CDR1 MDHEN and CDR2 SYDVKM. Trimming took 7 bases from V and 1 from J; bases not matched to a gene: 4. The CDR3 sequence is 14 residues long.

This clone was observed a handful of times. The CDR3 sequence: CASSPQAVTDTQYF. In nucleotides, the CDR3 is TGTGCCAGCAGCCCCCAGGCTGTGACAGATACGCAGTATTTT. The chain employs TRBV7-9 and TRBJ2-3; D remains unclear. The CDR3 sequence is 14 residues long. Germline V gene data show CDR1 as SEHNR and CDR2 as FQNEAQ (reference sequence). Trimming took off 5 bases at V and 3 bases at J, with 12 bases between the two ends.

This clone was seen a few times. Other nucleotide sequences in the sample specify the same CDR3. V gene TRBV6-2 or TRBV6-3 combines with J gene TRBJ2-1; TRBD2 might be the D (5 bases). Germline values: CDR1 MNHEY, CDR2 SVGEGT. The CDR3 has 12 residues. V shed 2 bases and J shed 9 bases, with 8 bases lying between them. The CDR3 protein is CASSYAAGEQFF. The CDR3 DNA reads TGTGCCAGCAGTTACGCTGCGGGTGAGCAGTTCTTC.

This clone has a handful of counts. This chain connects TRBV12-3 or TRBV12-4 to TRBJ1-3, with D possibly being TRBD1 (5 bases). The length of the CDR3 is 13 residues. V lost 1 base and J 7 bases, leaving 8 bases between the germline ends. Written as DNA, the CDR3 is TGTGCCAGCAGTTTAGGGACACTTAACACCATATATTTT. Residues: CASSLGTLNTIYF.

The chain has TRBV18 and TRBJ2-5; 13 bases agree with TRBD2. From germline, CDR1 is KGHSH and CDR2 LQKENI. V lost 0 bases to trimming and J lost 5 bases; unmatched junction nucleotides: 3. The CDR3 totals 16 residues. This CDR3 is CASSPPGLAGPETQYF. The DNA for the CDR3 is TGTGCCAGCTCACCACCGGGACTAGCGGGGCCCGAGACCCAGTACTTC.

This clone has just a few counts. The J gene is TRBJ2-7, the V gene TRBV5-1; tentatively, D is TRBD1 (6 bases). Germline V gene lookup returns CDR1 SGHRS and CDR2 YFSETQ. V was shortened by 0 bases and J by 2 bases, with 12 bases between the two germline ends. The CDR3 extends over 15 amino acids. The CDR3: CASSLEGTSTYEQYF. Here the CDR3 DNA reads TGCGCCAGCAGCTTGGAAGGGACATCGACCTACGAGCAGTACTTC.

The genes are TRBV9 and TRBJ1-5; D might be TRBD1 (6 bases). Trimming pared 4 bases from V and 4 bases from J, leaving 15 bases between. The CDR3 has 15 amino acids. Germline V gene sequence: CDR1 SGDLS, CDR2 YYNGEE. This CDR3 reads CASSSAGTLNQPQHF. CDR3 nucleotides: TGTGCCAGCAGCTCGGCCGGGACACTTAATCAGCCCCAGCATTTT.

The genes are TRBV7-2 and TRBJ1-3; TRBD1 agrees at 7 bases. V was pared by 1 base and J by 2 bases, with 5 bases of the junction left unmatched. The length of the CDR3 is 16 residues. Germline V CDR1 and CDR2: SGHTA, FQGNSA. The CDR3 here is CASSLGPQGAGNTIYF. The CDR3, as DNA: TGTGCCAGCAGCTTAGGTCCGCAGGGGGCTGGAAACACCATATATTTT.